The rows below give T cell receptor beta chains drawn from one sample of a study of cytomegalovirus exposure and HLA in healthy donors. The repertoire was sequenced with immunoSEQ multiplex PCR; TCRdb's copy has only in-frame clones and lacks some. The sample carries about 95,000 clones, around 81% recorded once. The specimen was PBMCs. The receptors were sampled from a woman in her 70s in good health and CMV-seropositive. Each CDR3 is given without its conserved first and last residue.

TRBV27	12	TRBJ1-2	ASSDRGPGYGYT
TRBV5-1	15	TRBJ2-3	ASSLRFGQGASDTQY
TRBV16	10	TRBJ1-2	ASSLVSGGYT
TRBV25-1	13	TRBJ1-4	ASTSTGATNEKLF
TRBV27	15	TRBJ1-5	ASSQTSGGRSNQPQH
TRBV19	11	TRBJ1-1	ASSIDRVTEAF
TRBV19	12	TRBJ2-7	ASRQGAAAYEQY
TRBV4-2	12	TRBJ2-3	ASSQDSVTDTQY
TRBV9	12	TRBJ2-2	ASSVDRDTGELF
TRBV15	13	TRBJ2-5	ATSRGALAAETQY
TRBV5-5	13	TRBJ1-1	ASSRAGQGDAEAF
TRBV28	14	TRBJ2-1	ASSDRTGSSYNEQF
TRBV19	14	TRBJ2-1	ASSMRTSGRSDEQF
TRBV6-6	12	TRBJ1-5	ASSYIQGNQPQH
TRBV6-6	10	TRBJ1-1	ASRKGDTEAF
TRBV4-1	13	TRBJ2-5	ASSQAGTGDETQY
TRBV5-1	14	TRBJ2-2	ASSSNLAGAMGELF
TRBV7-9	14	TRBJ2-2	SSRTPGQGKTGELF
TRBV28	12	TRBJ1-2	ASSYGQGARGYT
TRBV7-6	13	TRBJ1-1	ASSLASAGNTEAF
TRBV11-3	14	TRBJ2-2	ASSQTTPANTGELF
TRBV7-9	12	TRBJ1-1	ASSFQGLNTEAF
TRBV5-1	13	TRBJ2-1	ASSYGTSGSNEQF
TRBV7-8	12	TRBJ1-1	ASSLAIMNTEAF
TRBV4-3	16	TRBJ2-2	ASSQGASGIKEAGELF
TRBV30	11	TRBJ2-3	AWRGGGTDTQY
TRBV9	13	TRBJ2-2	ASSPRAGVPGELF
TRBV7-9	12	TRBJ2-7	ASSYGTGTYEQY
TRBV5-1	14	TRBJ2-2	ASSLGLAVNTGELF
TRBV28	13	TRBJ2-3	ASRPGTRETDTQY
TRBV18	13	TRBJ1-3	ASSPDGISGNTIY
TRBV27	13	TRBJ2-7	ASSIRDRARDEQY
TRBV4-2	11	TRBJ2-1	ASSQGLADEQF
TRBV11-3	15	TRBJ2-3	ASSPPPWYSGTDTQY
TRBV7-9	14	TRBJ2-2	ASSLAGGSMTGELF
TRBV10-3	10	TRBJ2-5	AINTWSGQPY
TRBV10-3	13	TRBJ2-5	AISATSGSGETQY
TRBV18	13	TRBJ1-2	ASSPPGHLNYGYT
TRBV25-1	12	TRBJ2-7	ASKHTGSSYEQY
TRBV2	10	TRBJ2-3	ASTGAGGTQY
TRBV9	14	TRBJ2-7	ASSTYETSGSYEQY
TRBV7-2	12	TRBJ1-1	ASRELTGNTEAF
TRBV5-6	11	TRBJ2-3	ASSWGRTHTQY
TRBV27	12	TRBJ1-2	ASSPKIGGYGYT
TRBV7-2	12	TRBJ1-5	ASSLGAGRQPQH
TRBV5-1	12	TRBJ2-5	ASSGSGRVETQY
TRBV6-1	12	TRBJ2-1	ASKTEGAYNEQF
TRBV7-2	10	TRBJ1-2	ASTVGGLGYT